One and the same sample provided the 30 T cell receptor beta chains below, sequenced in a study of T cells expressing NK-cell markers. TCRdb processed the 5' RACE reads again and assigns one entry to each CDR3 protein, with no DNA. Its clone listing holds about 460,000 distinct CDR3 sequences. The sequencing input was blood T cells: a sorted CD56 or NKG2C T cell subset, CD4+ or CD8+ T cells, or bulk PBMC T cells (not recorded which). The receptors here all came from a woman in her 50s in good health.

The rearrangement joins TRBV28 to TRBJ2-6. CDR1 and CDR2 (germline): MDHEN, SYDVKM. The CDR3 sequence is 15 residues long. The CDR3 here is CASGIRISGANVLTF.

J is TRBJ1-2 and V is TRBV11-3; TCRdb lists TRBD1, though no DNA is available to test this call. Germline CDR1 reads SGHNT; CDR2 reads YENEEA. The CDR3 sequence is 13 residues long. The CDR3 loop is CASSQGPGYGYTF.

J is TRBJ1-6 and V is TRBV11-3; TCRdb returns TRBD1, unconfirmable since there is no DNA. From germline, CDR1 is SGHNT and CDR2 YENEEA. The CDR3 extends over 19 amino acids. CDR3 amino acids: CASSLEGRQSRNLNSPLHF.

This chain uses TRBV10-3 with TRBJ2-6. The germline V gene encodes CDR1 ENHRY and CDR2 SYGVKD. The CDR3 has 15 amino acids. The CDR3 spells CAISGRGSGANVLTF.

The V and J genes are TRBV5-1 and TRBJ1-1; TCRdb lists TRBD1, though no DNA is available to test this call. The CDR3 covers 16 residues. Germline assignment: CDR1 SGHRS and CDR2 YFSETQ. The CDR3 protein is CASSFSVQGANTEAFF.

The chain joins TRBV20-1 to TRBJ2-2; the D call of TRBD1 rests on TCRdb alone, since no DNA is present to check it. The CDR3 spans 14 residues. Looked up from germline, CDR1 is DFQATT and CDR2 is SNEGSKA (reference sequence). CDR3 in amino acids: CSAMGGLYTGELFF.

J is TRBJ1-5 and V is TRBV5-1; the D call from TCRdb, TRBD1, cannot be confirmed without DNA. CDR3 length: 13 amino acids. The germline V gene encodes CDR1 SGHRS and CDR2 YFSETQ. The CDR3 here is CATSTDGGQPQHF.

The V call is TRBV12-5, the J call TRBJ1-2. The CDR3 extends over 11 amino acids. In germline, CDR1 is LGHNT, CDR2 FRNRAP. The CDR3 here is CASGFFMGYTF.

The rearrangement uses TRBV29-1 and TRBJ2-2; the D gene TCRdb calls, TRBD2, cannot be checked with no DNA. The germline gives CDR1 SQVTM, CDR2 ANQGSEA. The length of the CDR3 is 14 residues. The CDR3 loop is CSAGGWGATGELFF.

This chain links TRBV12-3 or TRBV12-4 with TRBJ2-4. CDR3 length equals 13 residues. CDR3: CASSLVTPNIQYF.

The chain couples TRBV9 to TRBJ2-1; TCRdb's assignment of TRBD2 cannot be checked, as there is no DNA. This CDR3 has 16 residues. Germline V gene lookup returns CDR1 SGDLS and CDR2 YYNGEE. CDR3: CASSDPRTSGTGEQFF.

This CDR3 reads CASTPSWTYEQYF. V usage is TRBV5-1 and J usage is TRBJ2-7; TCRdb designates TRBD2, a call that cannot be tested without DNA. Per germline, CDR1 SGHRS and CDR2 YFSETQ. The CDR3 totals 13 residues. Based on the CDR3 plus reference TRBV5-1 and TRBJ2-7, the full variable domain is KAGVTQTPRYLIKTRGQQVTLSCSPISGHRSVSWYQQTPGQGLQFLFEYFSETQRNKGNFPGRFSGRQFSNSRSEMNVSTLELGDSALYLCASTPSWTYEQYFGPGTRLTVT.

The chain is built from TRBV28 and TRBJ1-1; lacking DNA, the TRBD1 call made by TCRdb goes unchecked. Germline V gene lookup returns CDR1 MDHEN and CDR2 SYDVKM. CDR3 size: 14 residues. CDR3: CASSLGFGRAEAFF.

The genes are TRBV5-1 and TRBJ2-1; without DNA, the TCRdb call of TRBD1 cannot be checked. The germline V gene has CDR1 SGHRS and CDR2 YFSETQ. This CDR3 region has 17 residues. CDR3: CASSPRTGTVMNNEQFF.

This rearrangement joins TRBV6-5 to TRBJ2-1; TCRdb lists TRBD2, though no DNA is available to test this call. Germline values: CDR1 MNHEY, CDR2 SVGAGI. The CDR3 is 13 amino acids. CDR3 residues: CASSERVRATQFF.

The chain's CDR3 is CASSYSGATGLIF. This rearrangement joins TRBV6-6 to TRBJ1-1. Per the germline V gene, CDR1 is MNHNY and CDR2 is SVGAGI (reference sequence). The CDR3 covers 13 residues.

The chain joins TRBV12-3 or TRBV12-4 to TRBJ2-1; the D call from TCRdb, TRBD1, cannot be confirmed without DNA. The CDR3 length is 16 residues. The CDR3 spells CASRPTWGVGHNEQFF.

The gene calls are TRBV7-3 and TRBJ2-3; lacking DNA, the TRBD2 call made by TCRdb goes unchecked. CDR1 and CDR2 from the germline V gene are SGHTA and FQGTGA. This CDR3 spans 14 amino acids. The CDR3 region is CASSLGHGEDTQYF.

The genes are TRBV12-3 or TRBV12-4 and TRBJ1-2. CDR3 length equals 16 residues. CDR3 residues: CASSPSVTGPNYGYTF.

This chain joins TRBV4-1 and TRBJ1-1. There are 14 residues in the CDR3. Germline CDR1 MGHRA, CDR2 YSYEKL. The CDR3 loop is CASSQDLTRDEAFF.

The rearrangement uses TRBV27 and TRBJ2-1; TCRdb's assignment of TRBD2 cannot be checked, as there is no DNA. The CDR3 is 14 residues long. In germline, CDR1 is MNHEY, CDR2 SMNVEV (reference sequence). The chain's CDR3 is CATAIAGSYNEQFF.

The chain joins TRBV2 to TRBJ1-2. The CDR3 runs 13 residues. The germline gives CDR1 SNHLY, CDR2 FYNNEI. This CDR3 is CASREEGLDGYTF.

CDR3 loop: CASSREAEGGELFF. The gene calls are TRBV5-1 and TRBJ2-2; no DNA is available, so the TRBD1 call from TCRdb remains unchecked. This CDR3 region has 14 residues. Germline CDR1 is SGHRS and CDR2 is YFSETQ.

The CDR3 sequence: CAIGRAAYNEQFF. The V gene is TRBV3-1, the J gene TRBJ2-1; no DNA is available, so the TRBD2 call from TCRdb remains unchecked. Germline CDR1 and CDR2: LGHDT and YNNKEL (reference sequence). The CDR3 totals 13 residues.

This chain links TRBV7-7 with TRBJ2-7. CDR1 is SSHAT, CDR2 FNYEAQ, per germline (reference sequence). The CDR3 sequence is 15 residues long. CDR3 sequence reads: CASSHTRHSSYEQYF.

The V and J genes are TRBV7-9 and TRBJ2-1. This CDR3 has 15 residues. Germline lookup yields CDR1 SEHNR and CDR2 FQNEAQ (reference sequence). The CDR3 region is CASSLFLSSYNEQFF. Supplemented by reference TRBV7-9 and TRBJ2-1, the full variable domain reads DTGVSQNPRHKITKRGQNVTFRCDPISEHNRLYWYRQTLGQGPEFLTYFQNEAQLEKSRLLSDRFSAERPKGSFSTLEIQRTEQGDSAMYLCASSLFLSSYNEQFFGPGTRLTVL.

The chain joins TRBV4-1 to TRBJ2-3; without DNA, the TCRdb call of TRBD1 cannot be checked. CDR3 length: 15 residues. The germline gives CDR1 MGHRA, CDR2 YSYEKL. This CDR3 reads CASSAPGTLAYTQYF.

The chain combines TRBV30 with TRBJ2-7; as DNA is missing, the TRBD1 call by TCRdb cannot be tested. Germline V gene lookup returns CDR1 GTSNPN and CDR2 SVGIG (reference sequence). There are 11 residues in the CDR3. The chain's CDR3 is CAWSWGDEQYF.

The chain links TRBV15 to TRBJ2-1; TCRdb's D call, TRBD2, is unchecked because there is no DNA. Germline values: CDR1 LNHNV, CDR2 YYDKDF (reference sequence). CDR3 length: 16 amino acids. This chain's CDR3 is CATSRVSGSMGNEQFF.

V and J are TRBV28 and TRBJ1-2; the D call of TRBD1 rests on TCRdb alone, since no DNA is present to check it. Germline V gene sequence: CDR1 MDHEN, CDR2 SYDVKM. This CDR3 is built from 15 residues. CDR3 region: CASSPGQALNYGYTF.